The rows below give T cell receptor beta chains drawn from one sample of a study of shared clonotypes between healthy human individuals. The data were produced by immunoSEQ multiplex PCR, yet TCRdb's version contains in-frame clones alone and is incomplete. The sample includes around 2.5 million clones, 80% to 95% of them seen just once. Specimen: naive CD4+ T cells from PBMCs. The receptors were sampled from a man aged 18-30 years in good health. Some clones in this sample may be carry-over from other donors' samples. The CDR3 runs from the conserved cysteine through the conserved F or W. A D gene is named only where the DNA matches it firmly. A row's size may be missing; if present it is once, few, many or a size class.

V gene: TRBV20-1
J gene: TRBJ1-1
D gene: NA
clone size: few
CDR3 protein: CSARGSTEAFF
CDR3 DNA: TGCAGTGCTAGAGGATCCACTGAAGCTTTCTTT

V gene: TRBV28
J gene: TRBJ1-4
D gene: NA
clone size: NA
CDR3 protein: CASSFTTGAAGEKLFF
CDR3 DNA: TGTGCCAGCAGTTTCACGACCGGGGCGGCGGGTGAAAAACTGTTTTTT

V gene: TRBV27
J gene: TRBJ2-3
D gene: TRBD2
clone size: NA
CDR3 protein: CASSLTSGRGTDTQYF
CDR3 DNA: TGTGCCAGCAGTTTAACTAGCGGGAGAGGCACAGATACGCAGTATTTT

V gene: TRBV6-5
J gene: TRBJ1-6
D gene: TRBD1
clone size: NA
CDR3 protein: CASSYQGARSPLHF
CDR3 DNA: TGTGCCAGCAGTTACCAGGGGGCGCGTTCACCCCTCCACTTT

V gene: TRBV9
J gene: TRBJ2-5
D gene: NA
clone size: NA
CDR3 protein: CASSTPISGQETQYF
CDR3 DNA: TGTGCCAGCAGTACACCGATATCAGGGCAAGAGACCCAGTACTTC

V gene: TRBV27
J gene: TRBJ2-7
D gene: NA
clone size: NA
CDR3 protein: CASSSVQGSHYEQYF
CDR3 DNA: TGTGCCAGCAGTTCCGTTCAAGGCAGTCACTACGAGCAGTACTTC

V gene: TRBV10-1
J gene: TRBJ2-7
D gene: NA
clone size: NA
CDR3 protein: CASSDPSGGGSYEQYF
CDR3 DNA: TGCGCCAGCAGTGACCCTTCAGGAGGAGGATCCTACGAGCAGTACTTC

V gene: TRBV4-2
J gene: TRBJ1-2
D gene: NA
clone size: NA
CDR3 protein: CASSQGPFLYGYTF
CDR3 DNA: TGTGCCAGCAGCCAAGGACCCTTTCTCTATGGCTACACCTTC

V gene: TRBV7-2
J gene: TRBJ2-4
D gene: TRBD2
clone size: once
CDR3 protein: CASSLATSGETGNIQYF
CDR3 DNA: TGTGCCAGCAGCTTAGCGACTAGCGGGGAGACTGGGAACATTCAGTACTTC

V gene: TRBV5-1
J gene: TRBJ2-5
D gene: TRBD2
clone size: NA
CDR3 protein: CASSPMTSGGGETQYF
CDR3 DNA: TGCGCCAGCAGCCCCATGACTAGCGGAGGGGGAGAGACCCAGTACTTC

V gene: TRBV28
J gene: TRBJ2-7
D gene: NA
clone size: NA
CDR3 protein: CASSDSSYEQYF
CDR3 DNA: TGTGCCAGCAGCGACAGCTCCTACGAGCAGTACTTC

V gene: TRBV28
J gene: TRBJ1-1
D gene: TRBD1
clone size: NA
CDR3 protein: CASSPRGQMNTEAFF
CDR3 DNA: TGTGCCAGCAGTCCGCGGGGACAGATGAACACTGAAGCTTTCTTT

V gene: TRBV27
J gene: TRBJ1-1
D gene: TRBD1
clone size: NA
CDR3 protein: CASSIHRGSDTEAFF
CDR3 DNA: TGTGCCAGCAGTATCCACAGGGGATCGGACACTGAAGCTTTCTTT

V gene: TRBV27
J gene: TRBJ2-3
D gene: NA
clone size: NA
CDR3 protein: CASLPFGVRGDTQYF
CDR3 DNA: TGTGCCAGCCTTCCCTTCGGGGTCCGTGGTGATACGCAGTATTTT

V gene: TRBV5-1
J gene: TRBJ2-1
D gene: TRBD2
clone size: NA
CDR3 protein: CASSLAGVVVVNNEQFF
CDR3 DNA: TGCGCCAGCAGCTTAGCGGGAGTGGTCGTCGTTAACAATGAGCAGTTCTTC

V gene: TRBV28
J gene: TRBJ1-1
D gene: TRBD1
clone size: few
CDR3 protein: CASSLASLRGPAFF
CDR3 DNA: TGTGCCAGCAGTTTAGCCTCCTTGAGGGGGCCAGCTTTCTTT

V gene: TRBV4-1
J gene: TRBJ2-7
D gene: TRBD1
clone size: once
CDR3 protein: CASSQTGGGIYEQYF
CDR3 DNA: TGCGCCAGCAGCCAAACAGGGGGTGGAATCTACGAGCAGTACTTC

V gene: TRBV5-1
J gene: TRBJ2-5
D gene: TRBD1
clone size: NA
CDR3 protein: CASSLLGTAQETQYF
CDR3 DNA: TGCGCCAGCAGCTTGTTGGGGACAGCTCAAGAGACCCAGTACTTC

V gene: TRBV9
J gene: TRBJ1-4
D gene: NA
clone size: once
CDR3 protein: CASSGTGAANEKLFF
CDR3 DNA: TGTGCCAGCAGCGGTACCGGGGCAGCTAATGAAAAACTGTTTTTT

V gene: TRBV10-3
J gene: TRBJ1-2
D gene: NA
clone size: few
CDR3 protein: CAISQGLGYTF
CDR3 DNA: TGTGCCATCAGCCAGGGGTTAGGCTACACCTTC

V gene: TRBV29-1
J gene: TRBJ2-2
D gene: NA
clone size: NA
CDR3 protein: CSVTGRRNTGELFF
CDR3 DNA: TGCAGCGTTACGGGCAGGCGGAACACCGGGGAGCTGTTTTTT

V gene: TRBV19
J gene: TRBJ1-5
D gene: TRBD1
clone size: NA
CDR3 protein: CASSFRDRGPKGNQPQHF
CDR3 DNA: TGTGCCAGTAGTTTCCGGGACAGGGGCCCTAAAGGCAATCAGCCCCAGCATTTT

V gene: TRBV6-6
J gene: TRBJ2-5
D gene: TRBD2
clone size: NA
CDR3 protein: CASRLAGMGETQYF
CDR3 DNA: TGTGCCAGCAGATTAGCGGGAATGGGGGAGACCCAGTACTTC

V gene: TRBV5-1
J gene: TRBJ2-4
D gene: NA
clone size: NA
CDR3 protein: CASSLFPLAKNIQYF
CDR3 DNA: TGCGCCAGCAGCTTGTTTCCGCTAGCCAAAAACATTCAGTACTTC

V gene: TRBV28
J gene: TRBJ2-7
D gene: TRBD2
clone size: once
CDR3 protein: CASRAGTSEVYEQYF
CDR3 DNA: TGTGCCAGCAGGGCAGGGACTAGCGAGGTCTACGAGCAGTACTTC

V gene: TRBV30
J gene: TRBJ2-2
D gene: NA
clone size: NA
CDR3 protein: CAWARGRANTGELFF
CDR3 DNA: TGTGCCTGGGCAAGGGGGAGGGCGAACACCGGGGAGCTGTTTTTT

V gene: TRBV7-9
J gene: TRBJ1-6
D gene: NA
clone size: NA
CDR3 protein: CASSYVAKQVGDSPLHF
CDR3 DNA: TGTGCCAGCAGCTACGTAGCTAAGCAGGTCGGCGACTCACCCCTCCACTTT

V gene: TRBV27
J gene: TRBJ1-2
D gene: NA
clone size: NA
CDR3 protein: CASSFGRVSPGYTF
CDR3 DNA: TGTGCCAGCAGTTTTGGACGGGTTTCCCCTGGCTACACCTTC

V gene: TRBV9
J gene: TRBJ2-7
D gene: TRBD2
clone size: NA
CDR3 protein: CASSVAGASEQYF
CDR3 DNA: TGTGCCAGCAGCGTGGCGGGAGCAAGCGAGCAGTACTTC

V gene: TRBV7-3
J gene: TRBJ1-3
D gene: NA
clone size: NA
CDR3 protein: CASSLTGAGNTIYF
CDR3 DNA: TGTGCCAGCAGCTTAACGGGTGCTGGAAACACCATATATTTT

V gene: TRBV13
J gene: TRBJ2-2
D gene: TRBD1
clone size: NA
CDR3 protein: CASSLGTASNTGELFF
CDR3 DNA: TGTGCCAGCAGCTTGGGGACAGCTTCGAACACCGGGGAGCTGTTTTTT

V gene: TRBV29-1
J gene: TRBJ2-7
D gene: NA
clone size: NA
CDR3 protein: CSVIGRRGAPVHEQYF
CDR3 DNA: TGCAGCGTTATAGGGCGGCGAGGGGCCCCTGTACACGAGCAGTACTTC

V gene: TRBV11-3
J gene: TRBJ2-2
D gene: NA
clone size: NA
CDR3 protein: CASSPLRNTGELFF
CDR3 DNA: TGTGCCAGCAGCCCTCTCAGGAACACCGGGGAGCTGTTTTTT

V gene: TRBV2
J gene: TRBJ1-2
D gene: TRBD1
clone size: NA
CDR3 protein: CASSEAPAGGGGYTF
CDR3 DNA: TGTGCCAGCAGTGAAGCGCCGGCAGGGGGCGGTGGCTACACCTTC

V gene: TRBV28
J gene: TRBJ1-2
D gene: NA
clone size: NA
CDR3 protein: CASSLLLDSSHF
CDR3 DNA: TGTGCCAGCAGTTTACTGCTGGACAGCAGCCATTTC

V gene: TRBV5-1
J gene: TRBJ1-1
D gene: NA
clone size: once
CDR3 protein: CASSSTGGSTEAFF
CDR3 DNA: TGCGCCAGCAGCTCCACCGGAGGGAGTACTGAAGCTTTCTTT

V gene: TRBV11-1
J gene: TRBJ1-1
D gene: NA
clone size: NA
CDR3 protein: CASSQTGTTNTEAFF
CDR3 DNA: TGTGCCAGCAGCCAGACCGGGACCACGAACACTGAAGCTTTCTTT

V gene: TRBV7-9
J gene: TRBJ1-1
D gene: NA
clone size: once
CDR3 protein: CASSLDGGTEAFF
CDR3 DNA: TGTGCCAGCAGCCTGGACGGGGGCACTGAAGCTTTCTTT

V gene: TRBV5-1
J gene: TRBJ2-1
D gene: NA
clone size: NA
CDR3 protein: CASSPLTSSYNEQFF
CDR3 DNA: TGCGCCAGCAGCCCCCTGACCAGCTCCTACAATGAGCAGTTCTTC

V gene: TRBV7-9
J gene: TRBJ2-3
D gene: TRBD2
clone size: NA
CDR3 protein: CASSRGVHTDTQYF
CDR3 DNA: TGTGCCAGCAGCCGGGGGGTTCACACAGATACGCAGTATTTT

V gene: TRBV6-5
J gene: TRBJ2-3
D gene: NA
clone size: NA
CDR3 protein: CASSPNFSTDTQYF
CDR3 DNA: TGTGCCAGCAGCCCGAACTTTAGCACAGATACGCAGTATTTT

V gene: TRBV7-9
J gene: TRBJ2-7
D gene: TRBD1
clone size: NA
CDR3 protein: CASSLANQGDDEQYF
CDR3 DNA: TGTGCCAGCAGCTTAGCGAACCAGGGGGACGACGAGCAGTACTTC

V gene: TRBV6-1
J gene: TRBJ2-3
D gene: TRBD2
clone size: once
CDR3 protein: CASSETSGRAPIRTDTQYF
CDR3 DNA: TGTGCCAGCAGTGAAACTAGCGGGAGGGCCCCGATTCGCACAGATACGCAGTATTTT

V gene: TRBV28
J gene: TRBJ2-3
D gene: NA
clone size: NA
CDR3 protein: CASSRPTGGTDTQYF
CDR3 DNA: TGTGCCAGCAGTCGCCCCACGGGGGGCACAGATACGCAGTATTTT

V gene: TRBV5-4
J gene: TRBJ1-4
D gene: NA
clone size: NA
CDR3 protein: CASSGHPLGGGPNEKLFF
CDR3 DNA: TGTGCCAGCAGCGGGCACCCTCTGGGGGGGGGACCGAATGAAAAACTGTTTTTT

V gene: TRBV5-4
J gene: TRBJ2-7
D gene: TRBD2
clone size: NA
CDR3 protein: CASSPGGVAGSYEQYF
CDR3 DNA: TGTGCCAGCAGCCCCGGCGGGGTAGCGGGGTCCTACGAGCAGTACTTC

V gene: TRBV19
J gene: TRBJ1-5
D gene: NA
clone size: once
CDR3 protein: CASSPTRYSSNQPQHF
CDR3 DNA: TGTGCCAGTAGCCCGACCCGTTACAGCAGTAATCAGCCCCAGCATTTT